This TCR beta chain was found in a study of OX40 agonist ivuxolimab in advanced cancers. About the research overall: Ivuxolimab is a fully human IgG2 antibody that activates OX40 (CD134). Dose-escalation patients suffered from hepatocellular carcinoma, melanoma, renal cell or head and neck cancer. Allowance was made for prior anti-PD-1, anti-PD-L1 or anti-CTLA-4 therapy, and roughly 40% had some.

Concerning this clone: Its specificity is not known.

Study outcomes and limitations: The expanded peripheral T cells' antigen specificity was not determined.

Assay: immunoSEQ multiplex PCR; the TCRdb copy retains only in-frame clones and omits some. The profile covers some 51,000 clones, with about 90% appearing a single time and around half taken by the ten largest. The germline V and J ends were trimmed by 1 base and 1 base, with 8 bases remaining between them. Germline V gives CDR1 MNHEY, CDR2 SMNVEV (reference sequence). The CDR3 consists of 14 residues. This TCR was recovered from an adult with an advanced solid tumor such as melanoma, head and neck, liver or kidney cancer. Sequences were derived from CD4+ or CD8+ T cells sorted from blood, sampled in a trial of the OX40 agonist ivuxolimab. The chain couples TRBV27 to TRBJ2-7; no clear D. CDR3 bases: TGTGCCAGCAGTTTATTGGGCGGTTCCTACGAGCAGTACTTC. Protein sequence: CASSLLGGSYEQYF.